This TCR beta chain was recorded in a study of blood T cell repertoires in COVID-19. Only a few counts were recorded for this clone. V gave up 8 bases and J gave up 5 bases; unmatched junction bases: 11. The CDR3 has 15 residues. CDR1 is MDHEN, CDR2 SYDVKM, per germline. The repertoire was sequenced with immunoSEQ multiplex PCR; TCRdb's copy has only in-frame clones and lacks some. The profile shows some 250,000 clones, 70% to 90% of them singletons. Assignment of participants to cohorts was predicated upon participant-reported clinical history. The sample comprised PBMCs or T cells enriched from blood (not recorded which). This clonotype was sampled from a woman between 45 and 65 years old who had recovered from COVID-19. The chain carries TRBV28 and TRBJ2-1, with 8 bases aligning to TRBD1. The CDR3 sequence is CASVGEDRAHNEQFF. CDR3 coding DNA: TGTGCCAGCGTTGGGGAGGACAGGGCCCACAATGAGCAGTTCTTC.